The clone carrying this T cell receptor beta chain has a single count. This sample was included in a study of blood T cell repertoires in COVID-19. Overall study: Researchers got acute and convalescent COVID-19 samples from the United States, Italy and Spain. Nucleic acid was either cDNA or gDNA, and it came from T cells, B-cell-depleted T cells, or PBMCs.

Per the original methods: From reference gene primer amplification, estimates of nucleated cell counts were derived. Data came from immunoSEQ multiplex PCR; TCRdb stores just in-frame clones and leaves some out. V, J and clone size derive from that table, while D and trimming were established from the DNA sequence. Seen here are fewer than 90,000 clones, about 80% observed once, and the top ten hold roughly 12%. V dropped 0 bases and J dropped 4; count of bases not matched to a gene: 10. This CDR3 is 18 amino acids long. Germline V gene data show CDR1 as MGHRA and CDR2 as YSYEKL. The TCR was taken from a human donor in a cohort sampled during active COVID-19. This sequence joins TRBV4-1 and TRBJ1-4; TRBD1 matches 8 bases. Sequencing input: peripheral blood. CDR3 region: CASSQEMAGGWGNEKLFF. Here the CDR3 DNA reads TGCGCCAGCAGCCAAGAGATGGCAGGGGGCTGGGGTAATGAAAAACTGTTTTTT.